This T cell receptor beta chain was recorded in a study of chemoradiotherapy in HPV16-positive cancers. Study in general: A couple of HPV16-positive patients' cells yielded candidate HPV-specific clones and common motifs. Study-wide points: Non-HPV-specific T cells did not expand in tumors during treatment, whereas candidate HPV-specific clones and E7-related motifs did. Better recurrence-free survival went with HPV-responsive T-cell expansion in HPV16-positive patients.

Repeated repertoire sampling spanned the course of chemoradiotherapy. The J segment lost 4 bases and the V segment lost 3 bases, leaving 7 bases of the junction unmatched. The germline CDR1 and CDR2 sequences are KGHSH and LQKENI. This CDR3 region has 16 residues. The table came from immunoSEQ multiplex PCR; TCRdb's copy has only in-frame clones and leaves some out. The table includes several thousand clones, around 73% detected once. Of note for this clone: Its cognate antigen is unknown.

This clonotype was obtained from a human donor with HPV-associated anogenital cancer. V and J are TRBV18 and TRBJ2-2; 8 bases are shared with TRBD1. Sampling was conducted from a patient who underwent chemoradiotherapy. CDR3 nucleotides: TGTGCCAGCTCACCGAGACAGGGGTTAGGCACCGGGGAGCTGTTTTTT. Translation gives CASSPRQGLGTGELFF.